What follows are 21 T cell receptor beta chains derived from one specimen sequenced in a study of post-analysis software for immune sequencing data (dated by TCRdb to the mid-2010s). Broader findings and caveats from the paper: Roughly 5 TRBV segments, including TRBV5-6, TRBV5-1 and TRBV20-1, were significantly more frequent in patients than controls.

These receptors lack a known antigen. Library prep was done by PCR. Sequencing instrument: Illumina HiSeq 2500. Unique molecular identifiers were incorporated into TCR beta cDNA libraries to reduce PCR and sequencing biases. TCRdb's own reprocessing of the public reads used fastp at Q25 and MiXCR and kept productive beta chains. Every entry covers one CDR3 protein and lists the most common genes and DNA from its rows. Present in this sample are about half a million distinct CDR3 sequences, 40% to 55% of which were seen just once. The ten largest account for 12% of the sample. The source material was blood. All receptors derive from a girl between 5 and 17 years old with multiple sclerosis.

The table lists this clonotype with many counts. The chain recombines TRBV20-1 with TRBJ2-1; 14 bases agree with TRBD2. The trim removed 5 bases at V and 0 bases at J, leaving 0 bases unmatched. CDR3 size: 15 residues. Looked up from germline, CDR1 is DFQATT and CDR2 is SNEGSKA (reference sequence). CDR3 in DNA: TGCAGTGCTGGACTAGCGGGAGGCTCCTACAATGAGCAGTTCTTC. It encodes CSAGLAGGSYNEQFF.

The chain uses TRBV29-1 and TRBJ1-2; 9 positions match TRBD1. This CDR3 comprises 14 residues. Per the germline V gene, CDR1 is SQVTM and CDR2 is ANQGSEA. V lost 6 bases and J lost 4; bases outside the gene matches: 9. Written as DNA, the CDR3 is TGCAGCGTCACTTTGGACAGGGGTAGCTATGGCTACACCTTC. It codes for CSVTLDRGSYGYTF.

This clonotype has a single count. This chain uses TRBV7-2 with TRBJ2-1, with D perhaps TRBD2 (6 bases). V was pared by 2 bases and J by 7 bases, with 15 bases between. Germline V gives CDR1 SGHTA, CDR2 FQGNSA. This CDR3 is 15 amino acids long. The CDR3 region has the DNA TGTGCCAGCAGCTTATCTGGGGGGTACATGAATGAGCAGTTCTTC. Amino acid sequence: CASSLSGGYMNEQFF.

J is TRBJ2-7 and V is TRBV6-5, with D perhaps being TRBD1 or TRBD2 (7 bases each). The length of the CDR3 is 14 residues. The germline CDR1 and CDR2 sequences are MNHEY and SVGAGI. V was trimmed by 4 bases and J by 4 bases, leaving 14 bases between them. Here the CDR3 DNA reads TGTGCCAGCAGTTCCCAGGGGGGGTTTTACGAGCAGTACTTC. Protein product: CASSSQGGFYEQYF.

This clonotype was recorded a few times. The chain joins TRBV6-5 to TRBJ2-7, with 10 bases that match TRBD2. Trimming cost V 2 bases and J 3 bases; bases outside gene matches: 4. There are 15 residues in the CDR3. Germline lookup yields CDR1 MNHEY and CDR2 SVGAGI. CDR3 nucleotide sequence: TGTGCCAGCAGTTACGAGGCTAGCGGGAGCTACGAGCAGTACTTC. Translating it yields CASSYEASGSYEQYF.

This clonotype has just a few counts. The V gene is TRBV5-6, the J gene TRBJ2-3; D gene ambiguous. The CDR3 is made up of 16 amino acids. The V end lost 0 bases, the J end lost 0 bases, and 11 bases lay between the germline ends. Germline V gene data show CDR1 as SGHDT and CDR2 as YYEEEE. The CDR3 DNA is TGTGCCAGCAGCTTGGGGCCAGCCAGAAGCACAGATACGCAGTATTTT. It specifies CASSLGPARSTDTQYF.

This clonotype was found a few times. The V gene is TRBV20-1, the J gene TRBJ2-3, with D possibly TRBD2 on 5 matching bases. CDR1 is DFQATT, CDR2 SNEGSKA, per germline (reference sequence). CDR3 size: 14 residues. The chain's CDR3 is CSLSAGVREDTQYF. DNA for the CDR3: TGCAGCCTCTCCGCCGGGGTACGAGAAGATACGCAGTATTTT.

This clonotype was seen a few times. The chain recombines TRBV12-3 or TRBV12-4 with TRBJ2-3; 9 bases are shared with TRBD2. V was pared by 7 bases and J by 0 bases, with 11 bases of the junction left unmatched. The CDR3 has 17 residues. The DNA of the CDR3 is TGTGCCAGCACCCGACGGCTAGCGGGGACTAGCACAGATACGCAGTATTTT. It yields the protein CASTRRLAGTSTDTQYF.

The chain combines TRBV6-5 with TRBJ2-1; 11 nucleotides align to TRBD2. With V trimmed by 4 bases and J by 8 bases, 4 bases remained unmatched. The CDR3 loop spans 14 amino acids. Germline CDR1 reads MNHEY; CDR2 reads SVGAGI. The chain's CDR3 is CASSSSGRFYEQFF. The DNA for the CDR3 is TGTGCCAGCAGTTCTAGCGGGAGGTTCTATGAGCAGTTCTTC.

The table lists this clonotype with a few counts. The rearrangement uses TRBV28 and TRBJ1-2, with 9 nucleotides matching TRBD1. Unmatched junction bases numbered 5, after V lost 10 bases and J lost 5 bases. CDR1 and CDR2 (germline): MDHEN, SYDVKM. The CDR3 runs to 12 residues. The CDR3: CANRGQGYGYTF. CDR3 DNA: TGTGCCAACCGGGGACAGGGTTATGGCTACACCTTC.

This clonotype was counted between two and nine times. V is TRBV20-1 and J is TRBJ2-2; D could derive from TRBD1 or TRBD2 (5 bases each). V lost 6 bases and J lost 2, with 16 bases in between. CDR3 length: 15 residues. The V gene's germline CDR1 is DFQATT and CDR2 SNEGSKA (reference sequence). CDR3: CSAPISGPNTGELFF. DNA of the CDR3: TGCAGTGCCCCTATCTCGGGGCCCAACACCGGGGAGCTGTTTTTT.

The V gene is TRBV5-1, the J gene TRBJ2-7; maybe TRBD2 (5 bases). Germline V gene data show CDR1 as SGHRS and CDR2 as YFSETQ. V shed 2 bases and J shed 5 bases, with 14 bases lying between them. The CDR3 loop spans 14 amino acids. CDR3 in DNA: TGCGCCAGCAGCTTAGTAATTGCGGAGGACGAGCAGTACTTC. Translation gives CASSLVIAEDEQYF.

On this clonotype itself: One end of the junction is discordant with germline, which a read error may explain. The gene calls are TRBV5-4 and TRBJ2-6; 7 bases are shared with TRBD1. Germline V gene data show CDR1 as SGHNT and CDR2 as YYREEE (reference sequence). CDR3 size: 15 residues. CDR3 sequence (DNA): TGTGCCAGCAGCCAGGGGGTAGCTGGGGCCGACGTCCTGACTTTC. This codes for CASSQGVAGADVLTF.

The chain recombines TRBV28 with TRBJ2-5; 12 bases align to TRBD2. Germline loops: CDR1 MDHEN, CDR2 SYDVKM. The CDR3 extends over 17 amino acids. The ends lost 5 bases at V and 1 base at J; junction bases unmatched: 8. CDR3 region: CASSGGGTSGFQETQYF. DNA of the CDR3: TGTGCCAGCAGTGGGGGAGGGACTAGCGGGTTCCAAGAGACCCAGTACTTC.

Relative to its sample, this clonotype is medium-sized. This chain links TRBV29-1 with TRBJ2-1; D not certain. This CDR3 has 12 residues. V was pared by 7 bases and J by 5 bases, with 12 bases between. The germline CDR1 and CDR2 sequences are SQVTM and ANQGSEA. CDR3 sequence reads: CSGADGDNEQFF. DNA for the CDR3: TGCAGCGGCGCTGACGGAGACAATGAGCAGTTCTTC.

This clonotype was observed a handful of times. V and J are TRBV7-3 and TRBJ2-7, with 8 positions matching TRBD1. This CDR3 spans 19 amino acids. Germline lookup yields CDR1 SGHTA and CDR2 FQGTGA. V was clipped by 2 bases and J by 5 bases; unmatched bases: 20. CDR3 coding DNA: TGTGCCAGCAGCTTAGGTTTTGGCCAACCAGGGGGCTTGATCGACGAGCAGTACTTC. It translates to CASSLGFGQPGGLIDEQYF.

The sample holds a few counts of this clonotype. This chain joins TRBV27 and TRBJ2-1; either TRBD1 or TRBD2 may supply D (5 bases each). The CDR3 length is 16 residues. Trimming left V 2 bases short and J 8 bases short, with 19 bases between. Germline V gene lookup returns CDR1 MNHEY and CDR2 SMNVEV (reference sequence). The DNA of the CDR3 is TGTGCCAGCAGTTTAAGAACCGGGGCAGGGTTCCATGAGCAGTTCTTC. This gives the protein CASSLRTGAGFHEQFF.

The rearrangement links TRBV10-3 to TRBJ2-1; TRBD2 aligns across 8 bases. The V gene end was trimmed by 6 bases and the J gene end by 5 bases; junction bases not matched to a gene: 6. Looked up from germline, CDR1 is ENHRY and CDR2 is SYGVKD. The CDR3 length is 14 residues. Here the CDR3 reads CAIRLAGKHNEQFF. DNA of the CDR3: TGTGCCATCAGGCTAGCGGGTAAACACAATGAGCAGTTCTTC.

This chain joins TRBV5-1 and TRBJ2-1; 7 bases align to TRBD1. The V segment lost 5 bases and the J segment 2 bases; nucleotides outside the gene matches: 10. CDR1 and CDR2 (germline): SGHRS, YFSETQ. This CDR3 region has 16 residues. The CDR3 protein is CASSRDSPPTYNEQFF. The DNA for the CDR3 is TGCGCCAGCAGTAGGGACAGCCCCCCCACCTACAATGAGCAGTTCTTC.

The sample holds one count of this clonotype. The chain links TRBV5-6 to TRBJ1-4; tentatively, D is TRBD1 (6 bases). The V end was cut by 4 bases, the J end by 9 bases, with 16 bases between. CDR1 is SGHDT and CDR2 is YYEEEE in the germline V gene. This CDR3 spans 14 amino acids. The DNA of the CDR3 is TGTGCCAGCAGCGGGGGGGCAGGGCCTCAAAAACTGTTTTTT. Protein: CASSGGAGPQKLFF.

This clonotype was observed a handful of times. J is TRBJ2-7 and V is TRBV6-2 or TRBV6-3; tentatively, D is TRBD1 (6 bases). The germline V gene encodes CDR1 MNHEY and CDR2 SVGEGT. The CDR3 has 14 amino acids. The V and J ends lost 5 bases and 4 bases respectively, with 15 bases between them. CDR3 protein: CASSRTEVGYEQYF. CDR3 sequence (DNA): TGTGCCAGCAGTCGGACAGAGGTGGGGTACGAGCAGTACTTC.